This T cell receptor (beta chain) was recorded in a study of T cell responses to AZD1222 COVID-19 vaccine. This clone was recorded once. The antigen is not known. Study outcomes and limitations: Clonal diversity may have been underestimated in mostly white British donors. Spike-specific TCR breadth and depth rose after two AZD1222 doses. Baseline seropositivity occurred in only 5 or 6 AZD1222 recipients.

The CDR3 is 14 residues long. Germline assignment: CDR1 SGHTA and CDR2 FQGNSA. The trim removed 4 bases at V and 10 bases at J, leaving 7 bases unmatched. The data were produced by immunoSEQ multiplex PCR, yet TCRdb's version contains in-frame clones alone and is incomplete. The repertoire consists of approximately 110,000 clones, with 89% occurring once and the leading ten covering more than 40%. The receptor comes from an adult who received the AZD1222 COVID-19 vaccine. This chain joins TRBV7-2 and TRBJ1-6; 7 nucleotides agree with TRBD1. The specimen was peripheral blood, collected 28 days after the second AZD1222 dose. The DNA of the CDR3 is TGTGCCAGCAGCTCGGAGGCGGGACAGTCACCCCTCCACTTT. Its protein product is CASSSEAGQSPLHF.